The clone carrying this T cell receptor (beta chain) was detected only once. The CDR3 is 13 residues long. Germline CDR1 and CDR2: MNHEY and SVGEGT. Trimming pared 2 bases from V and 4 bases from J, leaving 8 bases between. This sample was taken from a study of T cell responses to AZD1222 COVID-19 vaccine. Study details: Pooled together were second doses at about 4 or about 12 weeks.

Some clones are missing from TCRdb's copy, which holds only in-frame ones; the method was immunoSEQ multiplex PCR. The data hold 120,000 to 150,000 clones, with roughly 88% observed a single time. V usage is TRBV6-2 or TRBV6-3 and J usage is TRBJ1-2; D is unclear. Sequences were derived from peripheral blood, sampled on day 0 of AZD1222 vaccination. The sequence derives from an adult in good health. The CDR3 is CASSYGSAYGYTF. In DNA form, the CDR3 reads TGTGCCAGCAGTTACGGGTCGGCCTATGGCTACACCTTC.